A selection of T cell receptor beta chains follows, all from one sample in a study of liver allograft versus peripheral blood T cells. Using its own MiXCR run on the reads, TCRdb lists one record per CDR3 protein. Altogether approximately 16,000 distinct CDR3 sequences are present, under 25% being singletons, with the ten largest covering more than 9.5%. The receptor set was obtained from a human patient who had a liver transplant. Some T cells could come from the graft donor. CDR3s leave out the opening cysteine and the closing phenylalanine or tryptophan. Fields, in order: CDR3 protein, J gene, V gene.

ASSSSQRNQPQH | TRBJ1-5 | TRBV6-6
ASSSRQGKAYEQY | TRBJ2-7 | TRBV19
ASSLPGQGNYGYT | TRBJ1-2 | TRBV5-6
AWSSGTGSQQETQY | TRBJ2-5 | TRBV30
ASSSPRTSYEQY | TRBJ2-7 | TRBV11-2
ASSFRTGKGINYGYT | TRBJ1-2 | TRBV6-9
ASSLSGGPGGQF | TRBJ2-1 | TRBV7-9
ASRSSTGGLNYGYT | TRBJ1-2 | TRBV6-1
SVTTSGETQY | TRBJ2-5 | TRBV29-1
ASSRGSGHGAGGSTDTQY | TRBJ2-3 | TRBV9
ASNLGQGNYYGYT | TRBJ1-2 | TRBV9
ATSRGSSDTGELF | TRBJ2-2 | TRBV24-1
ASSPDGNQPQH | TRBJ1-5 | TRBV7-2
ASSNRGIQY | TRBJ2-5 | TRBV19
ASSLIREETQY | TRBJ2-5 | TRBV7-2
ASRPGTGIEKLF | TRBJ1-4 | TRBV6-5